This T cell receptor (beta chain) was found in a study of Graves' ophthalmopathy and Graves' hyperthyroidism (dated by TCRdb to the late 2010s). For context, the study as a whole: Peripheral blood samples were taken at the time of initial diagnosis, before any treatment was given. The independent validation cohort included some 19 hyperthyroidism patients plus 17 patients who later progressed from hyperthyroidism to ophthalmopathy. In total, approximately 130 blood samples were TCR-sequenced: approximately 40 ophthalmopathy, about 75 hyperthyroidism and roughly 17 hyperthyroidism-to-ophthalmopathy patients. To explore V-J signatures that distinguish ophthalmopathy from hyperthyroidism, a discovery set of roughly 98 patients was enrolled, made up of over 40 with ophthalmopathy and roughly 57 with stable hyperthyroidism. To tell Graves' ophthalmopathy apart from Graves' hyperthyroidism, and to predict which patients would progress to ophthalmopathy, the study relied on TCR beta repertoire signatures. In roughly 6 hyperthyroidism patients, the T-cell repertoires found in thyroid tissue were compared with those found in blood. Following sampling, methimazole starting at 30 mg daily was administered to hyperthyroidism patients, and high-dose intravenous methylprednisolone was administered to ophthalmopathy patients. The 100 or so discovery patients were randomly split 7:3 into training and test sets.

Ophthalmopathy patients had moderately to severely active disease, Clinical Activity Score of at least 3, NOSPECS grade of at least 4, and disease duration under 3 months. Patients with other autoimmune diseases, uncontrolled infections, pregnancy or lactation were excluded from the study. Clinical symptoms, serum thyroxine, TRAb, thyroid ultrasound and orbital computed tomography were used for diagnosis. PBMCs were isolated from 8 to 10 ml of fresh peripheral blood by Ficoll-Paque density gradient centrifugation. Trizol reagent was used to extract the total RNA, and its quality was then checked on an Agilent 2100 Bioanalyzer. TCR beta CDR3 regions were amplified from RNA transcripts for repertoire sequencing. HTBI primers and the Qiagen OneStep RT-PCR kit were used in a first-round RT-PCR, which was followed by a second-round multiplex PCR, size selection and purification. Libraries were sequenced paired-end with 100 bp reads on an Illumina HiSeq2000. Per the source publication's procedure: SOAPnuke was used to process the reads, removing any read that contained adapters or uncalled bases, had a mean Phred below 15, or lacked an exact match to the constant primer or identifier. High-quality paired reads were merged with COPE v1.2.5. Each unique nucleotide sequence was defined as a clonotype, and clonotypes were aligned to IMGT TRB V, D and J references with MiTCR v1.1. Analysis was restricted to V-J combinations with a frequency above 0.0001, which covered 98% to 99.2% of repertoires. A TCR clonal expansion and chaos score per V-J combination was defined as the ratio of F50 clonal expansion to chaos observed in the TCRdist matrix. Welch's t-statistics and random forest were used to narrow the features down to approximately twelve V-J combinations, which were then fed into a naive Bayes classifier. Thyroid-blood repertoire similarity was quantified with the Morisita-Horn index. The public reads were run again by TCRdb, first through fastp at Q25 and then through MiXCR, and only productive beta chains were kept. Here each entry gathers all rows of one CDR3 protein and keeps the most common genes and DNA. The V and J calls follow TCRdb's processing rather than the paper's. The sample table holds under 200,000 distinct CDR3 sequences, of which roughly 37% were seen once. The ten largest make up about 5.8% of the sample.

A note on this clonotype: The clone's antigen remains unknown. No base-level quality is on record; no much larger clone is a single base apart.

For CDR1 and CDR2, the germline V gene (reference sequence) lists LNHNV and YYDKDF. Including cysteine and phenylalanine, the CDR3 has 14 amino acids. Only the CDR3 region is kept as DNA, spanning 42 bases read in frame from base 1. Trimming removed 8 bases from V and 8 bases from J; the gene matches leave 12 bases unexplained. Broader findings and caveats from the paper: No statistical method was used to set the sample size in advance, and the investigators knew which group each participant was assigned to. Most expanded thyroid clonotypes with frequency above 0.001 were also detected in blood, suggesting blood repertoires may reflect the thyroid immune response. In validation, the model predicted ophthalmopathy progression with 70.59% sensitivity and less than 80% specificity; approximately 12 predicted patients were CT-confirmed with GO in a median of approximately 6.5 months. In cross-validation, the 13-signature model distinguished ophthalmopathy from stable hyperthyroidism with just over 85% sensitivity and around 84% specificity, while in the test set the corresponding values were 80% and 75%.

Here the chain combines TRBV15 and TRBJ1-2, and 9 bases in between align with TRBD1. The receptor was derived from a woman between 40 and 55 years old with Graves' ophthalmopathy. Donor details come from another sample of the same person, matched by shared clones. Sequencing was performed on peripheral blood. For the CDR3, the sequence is CATHPRDRVYGYTF. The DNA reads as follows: TGTGCCACCCACCCCCGGGACAGGGTGTACGGCTACACCTTC.